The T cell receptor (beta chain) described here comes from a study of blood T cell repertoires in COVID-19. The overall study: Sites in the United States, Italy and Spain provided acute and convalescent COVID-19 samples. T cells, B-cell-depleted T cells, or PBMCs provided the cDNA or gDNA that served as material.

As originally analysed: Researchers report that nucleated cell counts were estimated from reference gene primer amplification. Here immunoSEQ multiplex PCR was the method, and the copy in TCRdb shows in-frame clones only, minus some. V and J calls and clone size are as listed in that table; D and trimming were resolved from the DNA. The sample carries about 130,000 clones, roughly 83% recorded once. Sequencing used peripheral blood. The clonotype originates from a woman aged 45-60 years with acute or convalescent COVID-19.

The CDR3 is CARANSMEGLMNTEAFF. The CDR3 bases are TGTGCCAGAGCAAACAGTATGGAGGGGTTGATGAACACTGAAGCTTTCTTT. V and J are TRBV6-4 and TRBJ1-1; a possible D gene is TRBD1 (5 bases). V shed 9 bases and J shed 0 bases, with 23 bases lying between them. CDR1 is MRHNA and CDR2 is SNTAGT in the germline V gene. The CDR3 runs to 17 residues.